This T cell receptor (beta chain) was identified during a study of PD-L1 blockade in urothelial cancer. The CDR3 loop spans 15 amino acids. Germline V gene data show CDR1 as SGHNT and CDR2 as YENEEA. V shed 0 bases, J shed 3 bases, and the junction held 5 bases outside the gene matches. Some clones are missing from TCRdb's copy, which holds only in-frame ones; the method was immunoSEQ multiplex PCR. There are about 39,000 clones in the sample; 85% to 90% occur only once, and around 2% lies in the top ten. The chain has TRBV11-3 and TRBJ2-7; 7 bases align to TRBD2. The sequence was obtained from a man aged 55-75 years with urothelial cancer. The sequenced sample was PBMCs, obtained around atezolizumab (anti-PD-L1) treatment. CDR3 sequence reads: CASSLDRGRLYEQYF. CDR3 DNA: TGTGCCAGCAGCTTAGATCGCGGGAGACTCTACGAGCAGTACTTC.